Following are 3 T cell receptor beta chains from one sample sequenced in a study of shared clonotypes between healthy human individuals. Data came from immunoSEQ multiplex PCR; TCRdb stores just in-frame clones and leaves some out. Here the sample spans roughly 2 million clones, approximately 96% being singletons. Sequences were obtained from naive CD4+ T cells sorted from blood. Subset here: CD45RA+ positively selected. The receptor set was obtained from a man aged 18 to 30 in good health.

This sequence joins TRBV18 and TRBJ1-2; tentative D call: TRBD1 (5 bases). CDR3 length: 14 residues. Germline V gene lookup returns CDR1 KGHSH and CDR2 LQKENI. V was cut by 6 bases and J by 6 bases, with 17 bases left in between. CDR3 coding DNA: TGTGCCAGCTCGCCCCCGGGGCGCCCAAATGGCTACACCTTC. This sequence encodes CASSPPGRPNGYTF.

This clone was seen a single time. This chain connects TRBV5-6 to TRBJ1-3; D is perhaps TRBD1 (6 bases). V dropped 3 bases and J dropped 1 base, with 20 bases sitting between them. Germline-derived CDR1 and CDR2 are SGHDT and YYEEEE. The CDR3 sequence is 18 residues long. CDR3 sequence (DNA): TGTGCCAGCAGCTACCGAGGGGGTTTTGTCGGGTCTGGAAACACCATATATTTT. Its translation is CASSYRGGFVGSGNTIYF.

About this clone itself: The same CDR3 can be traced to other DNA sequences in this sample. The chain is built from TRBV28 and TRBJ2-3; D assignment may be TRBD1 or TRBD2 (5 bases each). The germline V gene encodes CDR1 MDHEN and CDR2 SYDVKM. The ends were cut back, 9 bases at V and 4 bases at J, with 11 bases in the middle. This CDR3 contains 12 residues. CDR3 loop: CASGGGADTQYF. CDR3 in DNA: TGTGCCAGTGGGGGTGGGGCAGATACGCAGTATTTT.